The 28 T cell receptor beta chains below were found in one sample sequenced in a study of T cells in Graves' hyperthyroidism and ophthalmopathy. Amplification of TCR beta CDR3 regions used RNA as the template. TCR CDR3 regions were first amplified by RT-PCR with HTBI primers. TCRdb re-analysed the multiplex PCR reads in MiXCR, keeping a single row per CDR3 protein. The sample includes 400,000 or so distinct CDR3 sequences, more than 13% seen only once; the top ten take 25% to 30%. The sequenced material came from blood. The receptors here all came from a man aged 45-60 years with Graves' ophthalmopathy.

This clonotype was seen repeatedly, ten times or more. V gene TRBV20-1 combines with J gene TRBJ2-3; 9 positions match TRBD2. The CDR3 covers 14 residues. Germline values: CDR1 DFQATT, CDR2 SNEGSKA (reference sequence). V was clipped by 4 bases and J by 4 bases; unmatched bases: 6. This CDR3 reads CSANWREGSDTQYF. CDR3 DNA: TGCAGTGCTAACTGGCGGGAGGGCTCAGATACGCAGTATTTT.

This clonotype was picked up many times. The rearrangement links TRBV20-1 to TRBJ2-1; D remains unclear. Germline CDR1 DFQATT, CDR2 SNEGSKA (reference sequence). The CDR3 is 13 amino acids. The germline V and J ends were trimmed by 3 bases and 6 bases, with 12 bases remaining between them. The CDR3 DNA is TGCAGTGCTAGGGACGGGCTAGGCAATGAGCAGTTCTTC. Encoded protein: CSARDGLGNEQFF.

This chain uses TRBV6-2 or TRBV6-3 with TRBJ1-5; possibly TRBD1 for D (5 bases). Looked up from germline, CDR1 is MNHEY and CDR2 is SVGEGT. The germline V and J ends were trimmed by 8 bases and 2 bases, with 10 bases remaining between them. This CDR3 is 13 amino acids long. The CDR3 DNA reads as TGTGCCAGCCGACAAGGGGGCAATCAGCCCCAGCATTTT. The encoded protein is CASRQGGNQPQHF.

This clonotype has a count of ten or more. The genes are TRBV20-1 and TRBJ2-7; the match to TRBD2 covers 10 bases. Germline V gene sequence: CDR1 DFQATT, CDR2 SNEGSKA (reference sequence). V lost 6 bases, J lost 0 bases, and 2 bases stayed unmatched. The CDR3 is 13 amino acids. CDR3 protein: CSAPSGSSYEQYF. CDR3 DNA: TGCAGTGCCCCTAGCGGGAGCTCCTACGAGCAGTACTTC.

This clonotype occurred many times. The rearrangement links TRBV28 to TRBJ2-1, with TRBD1 matching 8 bases. The CDR3 sequence is 17 residues long. V was pared by 3 bases and J by 7 bases, with 14 bases of the junction left unmatched. CDR1 and CDR2 from the germline V gene are MDHEN and SYDVKM. Here the CDR3 reads CASSLEPRTGSRNEQFF. The CDR3 DNA reads TGTGCCAGCAGTTTGGAACCTAGGACAGGGTCAAGGAATGAGCAGTTCTTC. The full variable domain, rest sourced from reference TRBV28 and TRBJ2-1, is DVKVTQSSRYLVKRTGEKVFLECVQDMDHENMFWYRQDPGLGLRLIYFSYDVKMKEKGDIPEGYSVSREKKERFSLILESASTNQTSMYLCASSLEPRTGSRNEQFFGPGTRLTVL.

The chain employs TRBV9 and TRBJ2-7; TRBD2 aligns across 10 bases. The CDR3 has 15 amino acids. From germline, CDR1 is SGDLS and CDR2 YYNGEE. Trimming cost V 4 bases and J 3 bases; bases outside gene matches: 7. This CDR3 is CASSKGLADNYEQYF. The CDR3 DNA reads as TGTGCCAGCAGCAAAGGACTAGCGGATAACTACGAGCAGTACTTC.

In its sample, this clonotype was seen many times. J is TRBJ1-1 and V is TRBV29-1; D is perhaps TRBD1 (5 bases). Per germline, CDR1 SQVTM and CDR2 ANQGSEA. CDR3 length: 12 residues. V shed 7 bases and J shed 2 bases, with 11 bases lying between them. The CDR3 protein is CSAGRTNTEAFF. The CDR3, as DNA: TGCAGCGCGGGCAGGACAAACACTGAAGCTTTCTTT.

This clonotype was detected a few times. This chain connects TRBV9 to TRBJ2-1, with TRBD2 matching 7 bases. The CDR3 runs 15 residues. CDR1 and CDR2 from the germline V gene are SGDLS and YYNGEE. The V and J ends lost 3 bases and 5 bases, in that order; junction bases with no gene match: 8. The CDR3 DNA reads TGTGCCAGCAGCGCCTCTAGCGGAAGGAACAATGAGCAGTTCTTC. The encoded protein is CASSASSGRNNEQFF.

This clonotype was recorded at least ten times. The genes are TRBV5-1 and TRBJ2-7; possibly TRBD1 for D (6 bases). CDR1 is SGHRS, CDR2 YFSETQ, per germline. Trimming pared 3 bases from V and 0 bases from J, leaving 10 bases between. The CDR3 covers 14 residues. The CDR3 sequence: CASSYGQSSYEQYF. For the CDR3, the DNA is TGCGCCAGCAGCTACGGACAGAGCTCCTACGAGCAGTACTTC.

This clonotype was seen repeatedly, ten times or more. The genes are TRBV2 and TRBJ1-1; tentatively, D is TRBD1 (5 bases). Per germline, CDR1 SNHLY and CDR2 FYNNEI. The CDR3 has 16 amino acids. The V end was cut by 2 bases, the J end by 4 bases, with 17 bases between. The CDR3 here is CASSERGVWLLTEAFF. The CDR3 DNA follows: TGTGCCAGCAGTGAACGGGGGGTGTGGTTGCTCACTGAAGCTTTCTTT.

This clonotype was counted only a few times. The chain has TRBV20-1 and TRBJ2-2; 8 bases are a match to TRBD2. Germline-derived CDR1 and CDR2 are DFQATT and SNEGSKA (reference sequence). After removal of 3 bases from V and 0 bases from J, the junction contained 0 bases not matched to a gene. The CDR3 has 14 residues. CDR3 nucleotide sequence: TGCAGTGCTAGTAGCGGGGCGAACACCGGGGAGCTGTTTTTT. This sequence encodes CSASSGANTGELFF.

This clonotype has more than one count but fewer than ten. The CDR3 DNA sequence: TGCAGCGTCAATATGTTGATAGATTTCAATGAGCAGTTCTTC. It encodes CSVNMLIDFNEQFF. The J gene is TRBJ2-1, the V gene TRBV29-1; no firm D call. This CDR3 has 14 residues. The germline CDR1 and CDR2 sequences are SQVTM and ANQGSEA. V was trimmed by 6 bases and J by 6 bases, leaving 18 bases between them.

This clonotype was recorded many times. V is TRBV4-1 and J is TRBJ2-7; D might be TRBD1 (7 bases). The CDR3 has 13 residues. In germline, CDR1 is MGHRA, CDR2 YSYEKL. V dropped 1 base and J dropped 6 bases, with 10 bases sitting between them. The CDR3 region is CASSQAGGLEQYF. The CDR3 bases are TGCGCCAGCAGCCAAGCAGGGGGGCTCGAGCAGTACTTC.

This clonotype was seen only a few times. The chain carries TRBV20-1 and TRBJ2-7; the D gene could be TRBD1 or TRBD2 (5 bases each). The length of the CDR3 is 13 residues. Germline CDR1 DFQATT, CDR2 SNEGSKA (reference sequence). Trimming stripped 5 bases from V and 3 bases from J, with 14 bases between. CDR3 sequence: CSAGGPPNYEQYF. The CDR3 DNA reads TGCAGTGCTGGGGGACCACCAAACTACGAGCAGTACTTC.

This clonotype was seen many times. V is TRBV20-1 and J is TRBJ2-1; the D gene is possibly TRBD2 (6 bases). V gave up 3 bases and J gave up 4 bases, with 13 bases separating them. Germline CDR1 is DFQATT and CDR2 is SNEGSKA (reference sequence). The CDR3 length is 14 residues. The CDR3 sequence: CSARVGGAYNEQFF. CDR3 coding DNA: TGCAGTGCTAGGGTCGGAGGGGCATACAATGAGCAGTTCTTC.

The rearrangement links TRBV6-1 to TRBJ1-5; the match to TRBD1 covers 10 bases. V shed 6 bases, J shed 6 bases, and the junction held 5 bases outside the gene matches. The germline gives CDR1 MNHNS, CDR2 SASEGT. The CDR3 contains 14 residues. The CDR3 loop is CASRSGTGVQPQHF. In DNA, the CDR3 is TGTGCCAGCAGGTCCGGGACAGGGGTTCAGCCCCAGCATTTT.

This clonotype was counted a few times. This sequence joins TRBV2 and TRBJ2-1; a possible D gene is TRBD2 (5 bases). Trimming removed 7 bases at V and 6 bases at J, with 22 bases between. The CDR3 is 16 amino acids. Per germline, CDR1 SNHLY and CDR2 FYNNEI. The CDR3 coding sequence is TGTGCCAGCATCGCGGGTGGACTCACGACGGGCAATGAGCAGTTCTTC. Amino acids: CASIAGGLTTGNEQFF.

This clonotype occurred a few times. J is TRBJ2-7 and V is TRBV25-1; D not certain. The CDR3 runs to 12 residues. Trimming left V 2 bases short and J 8 bases short, with 10 bases between. In germline, CDR1 is MGHDK, CDR2 SYGVNS. The CDR3 nucleotides are TGTGCCAGCAGTGAAGGGCTTTTACAGCAGTACTTC. This sequence encodes CASSEGLLQQYF.

This clonotype has ten or more counts. The chain carries TRBV28 and TRBJ1-1; D might be TRBD1 (5 bases). Trimming cost V 7 bases and J 0 bases, with 30 bases left between them. Germline V gives CDR1 MDHEN, CDR2 SYDVKM. The CDR3 length is 20 residues. The chain's CDR3 is CASTLIRGWGRKVMNTEAFF. The CDR3 DNA sequence: TGTGCCAGCACCCTCATAAGGGGATGGGGACGCAAAGTCATGAACACTGAAGCTTTCTTT.

In its sample, this clonotype was seen many times. The chain is built from TRBV29-1 and TRBJ1-1; no firm D call. With 6 bases removed from V and 0 bases from J, the gap between germline ends came to 11 bases. Germline lookup yields CDR1 SQVTM and CDR2 ANQGSEA. The CDR3 loop spans 13 amino acids. Here the CDR3 reads CSVTLSMNTEAFF. The CDR3 nucleotides are TGCAGCGTGACTTTATCCATGAACACTGAAGCTTTCTTT.

The rearrangement uses TRBV13 and TRBJ2-1; the match to TRBD2 covers 13 bases. The length of the CDR3 is 15 residues. V was clipped by 5 bases and J by 9 bases; unmatched bases: 7. The germline gives CDR1 PRHDT, CDR2 FYEKMQ (reference sequence). In DNA form, the CDR3 reads TGTGCCAGCAGCCTACTAGCGGGAGGGCCTCGTGAGCAGTTCTTC. Protein sequence: CASSLLAGGPREQFF.

V gene TRBV10-3 combines with J gene TRBJ1-2; maybe TRBD1 (6 bases). V shed 7 bases and J shed 4 bases, with 16 bases lying between them. CDR1 is ENHRY, CDR2 SYGVKD, per germline. CDR3 length: 14 amino acids. CDR3 DNA sequence: TGTGCCATCACGGACGGACAGTCTAGCTATGGCTACACCTTC. This encodes CAITDGQSSYGYTF.

This clonotype was counted at least ten times. The genes are TRBV3-1 and TRBJ2-2; 10 bases are a match to TRBD2. The CDR3 spans 15 residues. V lost 4 bases and J lost 7; bases outside the gene matches: 6. Germline lookup yields CDR1 LGHDT and CDR2 YNNKEL (reference sequence). The CDR3 is CASSPGLALGGELFF. DNA of the CDR3: TGTGCCAGCAGCCCGGGACTAGCGTTGGGCGGGGAGCTGTTTTTT.

This clonotype was picked up many times. V gene TRBV11-2 combines with J gene TRBJ2-3, with D possibly matching TRBD2 (5 bases). This CDR3 has 15 amino acids. The germline V gene encodes CDR1 SGHAT and CDR2 FQNNGV. The V and J ends lost 1 base and 0 bases respectively, with 8 bases between them. CDR3 sequence reads: CASSLAGSSTDTQYF. CDR3 in DNA: TGTGCCAGCAGCTTAGCGGGATCTAGCACAGATACGCAGTATTTT.

This clonotype was counted at least ten times. This chain uses TRBV5-1 with TRBJ2-7, with 7 nucleotides matching TRBD1. V shed 0 bases and J 6 bases; nucleotides not matched to a gene: 9. The CDR3 runs 15 residues. Germline-derived CDR1 and CDR2 are SGHRS and YFSETQ. The CDR3 protein is CASSLDGDRVSEQYF. CDR3 DNA: TGCGCCAGCAGCTTGGATGGAGACAGGGTGAGCGAGCAGTACTTC.

The chain recombines TRBV28 with TRBJ1-3; D might be TRBD1 (5 bases). CDR1 and CDR2 from the germline V gene are MDHEN and SYDVKM. V lost 6 bases, J lost 5 bases, and 14 bases lay in between. This CDR3 comprises 14 residues. The CDR3, as DNA: TGTGCCAGCAGCCAGGACATGGGTCGAAACACCATATATTTT. Translating gives CASSQDMGRNTIYF.

This clonotype has a count of ten or more. V gene TRBV20-1 combines with J gene TRBJ2-4; the D gene could be TRBD1 or TRBD2 (5 bases each). This CDR3 is 15 amino acids long. Looked up from germline, CDR1 is DFQATT and CDR2 is SNEGSKA (reference sequence). The V end lost 3 bases, the J end lost 7 bases, and 19 bases lay between the germline ends. In DNA form, the CDR3 reads TGCAGTGCTAGTGTACTCAGGGCGTCGGGGAACATTCAGTACTTC. Residues: CSASVLRASGNIQYF.

This clonotype has a handful of counts. V gene TRBV4-2 combines with J gene TRBJ2-1; TRBD2 matches at 10 bases. With 4 bases clipped from V and 6 bases from J, the junction kept 9 bases outside the gene matches. The CDR3 sequence is 16 residues long. CDR1 and CDR2 from the germline V gene are LGHNA and YNFKEQ. The CDR3 loop is CASSPRSGRGFNEQFF. The CDR3 coding sequence is TGTGCCAGCAGCCCGAGGAGCGGGAGGGGGTTCAATGAGCAGTTCTTC.